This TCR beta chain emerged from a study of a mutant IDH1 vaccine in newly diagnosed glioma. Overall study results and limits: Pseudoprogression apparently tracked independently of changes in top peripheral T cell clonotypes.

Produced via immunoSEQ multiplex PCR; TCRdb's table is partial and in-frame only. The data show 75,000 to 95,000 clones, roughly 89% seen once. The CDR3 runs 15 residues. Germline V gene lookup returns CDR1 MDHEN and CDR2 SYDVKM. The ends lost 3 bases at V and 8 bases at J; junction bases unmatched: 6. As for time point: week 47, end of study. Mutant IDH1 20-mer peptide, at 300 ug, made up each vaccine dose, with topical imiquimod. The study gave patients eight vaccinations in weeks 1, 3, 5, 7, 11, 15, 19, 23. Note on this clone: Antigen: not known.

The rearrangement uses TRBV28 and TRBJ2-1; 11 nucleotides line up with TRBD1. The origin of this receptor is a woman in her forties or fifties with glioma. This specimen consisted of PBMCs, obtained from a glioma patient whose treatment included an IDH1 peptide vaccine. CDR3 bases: TGTGCCAGCAGTTTCGGGGACAGGGGGTGGGATGAGCAGTTCTTC. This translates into CASSFGDRGWDEQFF.